This T cell receptor beta chain was captured by sequencing in a study of T cells after posttransplantation cyclophosphamide. The data were produced by immunoSEQ multiplex PCR, yet TCRdb's version contains in-frame clones alone and is incomplete. The table has 47,000 or so clones, almost 95% seen once; the top ten hold around 3%. Peripheral blood was collected from the related graft donor on the marrow donation day. As regards this clone: Its matching antigen is unknown.

Study-level findings and limits: Tissue-infiltrating T cells from skin or gut overlapped little with blood T cells. Later blood repertoires were often dominated by clones from the donor CD8+ memory compartment. After PTCy, TRB diversity resembled that of CNI/methotrexate controls.

Sequenced: PBMCs. This clonotype was obtained from a woman in her forties or fifties in good health and a related stem cell transplant donor.

The CDR3: CASSLRASGGDTQYF. In DNA, the CDR3 is TGTGCCAGCAGCCTCCGCGCTAGCGGGGGTGATACGCAGTATTTT. The genes are TRBV6-4 and TRBJ2-3, with TRBD2 identical over 10 bases. With V trimmed by 6 bases and J by 6 bases, 9 bases remained unmatched. The CDR3 is made up of 15 amino acids. The V gene's germline CDR1 is MRHNA and CDR2 SNTAGT.